This is a list of T cell receptor beta chains from one sample in a study of blood T cell repertoires in COVID-19. This table comes from immunoSEQ multiplex PCR, and its TCRdb copy is limited to in-frame clones, with some not included. This table holds around 230,000 clones, approximately 82% found once. Sequenced: peripheral blood. The receptor set was obtained from a woman in her 70s with active or convalescent COVID-19. CDR3s leave out the opening cysteine and the closing phenylalanine or tryptophan. A D gene is named only where the DNA matches it firmly.

cdr3_length v_call d_call cdr3_aa
10 TRBV29-1 - SVGATNQPQH
16 TRBV27 - ASPRGGQTFPMNTEAF
13 TRBV19 - ATTIPFGGRTEAF
10 TRBV6-5 - ASSRGGTEAF
11 TRBV19 - ASSTYRNSPLH
14 TRBV5-1 - ASSFAVAVSYNEQF
13 TRBV11-3 - ASSLIAASYNEQF
10 TRBV12-3/TRBV12-4 TRBD2 ASSPSGYEQY
15 TRBV4-1 - ASSQDSGGWSNQPQH
13 TRBV19 TRBD2 ASTQRGGDSYEQY
12 TRBV28 - ASSGAGATDTQY
14 TRBV7-8 - ASRTSGGATNEKLF
13 TRBV11-1 - ASSSTVSGANVLT
13 TRBV27 - ASSSLPTTSGGYT
13 TRBV5-1 TRBD2 ASTPGGVGTGELF
13 TRBV7-2 TRBD2 ASSHRLAEPYEQY
14 TRBV11-3 TRBD2 ASSPGLAGVTDTQY
11 TRBV7-2 - ASSQTWREPQH
14 TRBV19 - ASSIDRRSSYNEQF
14 TRBV11-2 TRBD2 ASSFLAGGNTGELF
12 TRBV5-4 TRBD1 ASSLDRADSPLH
9 TRBV30 - AWSVLGGYT
14 TRBV6-6 - ASSNPPSISSYEQY
13 TRBV5-1 - ASSLGIPGAYEQY
12 TRBV18 - ASSPPTGDEKLF
16 TRBV18 TRBD2 ASSPLWTSGTQSYEQY
19 TRBV4-1 TRBD2 ASRLFPAGLAGGPRTDTQY
11 TRBV25-1 TRBD1 ASSTGGVTEAF
13 TRBV5-1 - ASSPGSGAAYEQY
11 TRBV6-6 - ASSYAGGQPQH
11 TRBV12-3/TRBV12-4 - ASSLTGNSPLH
13 TRBV3-1/TRBV3-2 - ASSQGLSSYNEQF
12 TRBV7-9 TRBD2 ATREAGGPYEQY
12 TRBV18 - ASSPEGAGNTIY
11 TRBV6-2/TRBV6-3 - ASSYLQATEAF
12 TRBV5-5 - ASSLVLAESEQF
13 TRBV10-1 TRBD2 ASSDGQRGTDTQY
15 TRBV6-2/TRBV6-3 - ASSSWARPGSSGELF
11 TRBV4-3 - ASSQGHGNTIY
13 TRBV9 - ASSPRDNMNTEAF
13 TRBV3-1/TRBV3-2 - ASSQASGKVDGYT
11 TRBV5-1 - ASSGGFGNTIY
13 TRBV6-5 TRBD1 ASSPPGQGYGTQY
13 TRBV5-1 - ASSPGHSLGEKLF
12 TRBV20-1 TRBD1 SASPGTGNYGYT
13 TRBV18 TRBD1 ASSWTGLSNQPQH
12 TRBV5-1 - ASEPGGATDTQY
11 TRBV6-5 - ASSQTGTGELF
15 TRBV18 TRBD2 ASSPTSGRSSYNEQF
12 TRBV19 - ASKRREPNTEAF
14 TRBV4-1 - ASSHPQGSAKNIQY
13 TRBV28 TRBD2 ASGTSGRSSYEQY
12 TRBV5-1 - ASSSQVPYNEQF
15 TRBV2 TRBD1 ASSEFEGAFNTGELF
10 TRBV19 - ASSIERTEAF
14 TRBV7-9 TRBD1 ASSSFRGPKGNTIY
14 TRBV28 TRBD1 ASSLGGDREAHGYT
14 TRBV2 - ASRPARGLEGTEAF
13 TRBV5-1 TRBD2 ASSSGLAGAGEQF
13 TRBV5-5 - ASRLDSSTDYEQF